The source of this T cell receptor (beta chain) is a study of blood T cell repertoires in COVID-19. Study-level information: The study drew acute and convalescent COVID-19 samples from the United States, Italy and Spain.

V trimming: 3 bases; J trimming: 4 bases; junction bases outside the gene matches: 8. This CDR3 spans 16 amino acids. CDR1 LNHDA and CDR2 SQIVND come from the germline V gene (reference sequence). The repertoire was sequenced with immunoSEQ multiplex PCR; TCRdb's copy has only in-frame clones and lacks some. The sample lists more than 85,000 clones; about four fifths were seen once. Material: peripheral blood. The chain employs TRBV19 and TRBJ2-2, with 7 nucleotides matching TRBD1. The clonotype was recovered from a woman of 80 years or more with acute or convalescent COVID-19. CDR3 region: CASSMRQGVVTGELFF. Here the CDR3 DNA reads TGTGCCAGTAGTATGAGACAGGGAGTGGTCACCGGGGAGCTGTTTTTT.